The clone carrying this T cell receptor beta chain is medium-sized. Its antigen is undetermined. CDR3 size: 15 residues. The V end lost 6 bases, the J end lost 4 bases, and 21 bases lay between the germline ends. Looked up from germline, CDR1 is DFQATT and CDR2 is SNEGSKA (reference sequence). These data are taken from a study of neurological immune-mediated disorders. The cDNA came from 5'RACE, which used 10-nucleotide random UMIs. TCRdb re-derived calls from the 5' RACE reads in MiXCR, one entry per CDR3 protein. Among 50,000 to 80,000 distinct CDR3 sequences listed, under 3.5% were seen once. Study-level points and caveats: A possible signature appeared as one related-CDR3 cluster, in which phylogenetic grouping placed the repertoires of 18 of 34 multiple sclerosis patients. For the multiple sclerosis repertoire cluster, no association with any clinical or MRI feature was found.

The rearrangement joins TRBV20-1 to TRBJ1-2; D is undetermined. The receptor was derived from a man in his forties with multiple sclerosis. The sequenced sample consisted of PBMCs. The CDR3 protein is CSASLSPEAFYGYTF. The CDR3 DNA is TGCAGTGCAAGTTTGAGCCCGGAAGCCTTCTATGGCTACACCTTC.